This entry lists 17 T cell receptor beta chains sequenced from one sample in a study of neurological immune-mediated disorders. One entry per CDR3 protein results from TCRdb running MiXCR on the 5' RACE reads. In the table there are tens of thousands of distinct CDR3 sequences, approximately 3.7% of which are singletons. The specimen sequenced was PBMCs. The source of these receptors is a woman aged 45-65 years with multiple sclerosis.

In its sample, this clonotype was seen many times. This chain links TRBV6-5 with TRBJ2-1; D may match TRBD1 or TRBD2 (8 bases each). The CDR3 spans 15 residues. The germline V and J ends were trimmed by 6 bases and 8 bases, with 20 bases remaining between them. Per the germline V gene, CDR1 is MNHEY and CDR2 is SVGAGI. DNA of the CDR3: TGTGCCAGCAGGGGAAGGACAGGGCGGGGGGATGAGCAGTTCTTC. This codes for CASRGRTGRGDEQFF.

This clonotype was observed at least ten times. V gene TRBV7-9 combines with J gene TRBJ1-6, with D hard to call. This CDR3 has 14 residues. Deletions cut 3 bases from V and 5 bases from J, with 8 bases between. Germline V gene data show CDR1 as SEHNR and CDR2 as FQNEAQ (reference sequence). The DNA of the CDR3 is TGTGCCAGCAGCTTGAAAGGGAATAATTCACCCCTCCACTTT. Its translation is CASSLKGNNSPLHF.

In the case of this clonotype: A read error is possible here, since a much larger clone lies one base away. The J gene is TRBJ1-1, the V gene TRBV29-1, with D perhaps matching TRBD1 (5 bases). Germline assignment: CDR1 SQVTM and CDR2 ANQGSEA. The CDR3 loop spans 14 amino acids. The CDR3 sequence is CTARPRGNRFEAFF. The CDR3 region has the DNA TGCACTGCTAGACCACGGGGCAACAGATTTGAAGCTTTCTTT.

This clonotype was observed at least ten times. The chain recombines TRBV15 with TRBJ1-2; possibly TRBD1 for D (5 bases). Trimming removed 1 base at V and 5 bases at J, with 8 bases between. The CDR3 length is 13 residues. Germline loops: CDR1 LNHNV, CDR2 YYDKDF (reference sequence). This CDR3 is CATSRVGAYGYTF. CDR3 sequence (DNA): TGTGCCACCAGCAGAGTCGGGGCGTATGGCTACACCTTC.

This clonotype was observed many times. V usage is TRBV5-1 and J usage is TRBJ2-4; D unclear. V shed 0 bases and J shed 0 bases, with 10 bases lying between them. The CDR3 is 16 amino acids. Per the germline V gene, CDR1 is SGHRS and CDR2 is YFSETQ. CDR3: CASSLGRDIAKNIQYF. CDR3 DNA: TGCGCCAGCAGCTTGGGCAGAGATATAGCCAAAAACATTCAGTACTTC.

Only a few counts were recorded for this clonotype. The chain employs TRBV2 and TRBJ1-1; perhaps TRBD1 as D (5 bases). The ends were cut back, 8 bases at V and 6 bases at J, with 16 bases in the middle. CDR3 length: 13 residues. The V gene's germline CDR1 is SNHLY and CDR2 FYNNEI. CDR3 loop: CASCSQDGPEAFF. CDR3 nucleotides: TGTGCCAGCTGTTCACAGGACGGCCCTGAAGCTTTCTTT.

The chain joins TRBV6-6 to TRBJ1-1; D is unclear. Germline V gene lookup returns CDR1 MNHNY and CDR2 SVGAGI (reference sequence). Trimming removed 5 bases at V and 4 bases at J, with 5 bases between. The CDR3 is 11 amino acids. The CDR3: CASSPGTEAFF. CDR3 nucleotide sequence: TGTGCCAGCAGTCCGGGCACTGAAGCTTTCTTT.

This clonotype was observed at least ten times. The chain recombines TRBV3-1 with TRBJ1-1; D unresolved. The CDR3 is 14 residues long. From germline, CDR1 is LGHDT and CDR2 YNNKEL (reference sequence). The V end was cut by 4 bases, the J end by 5 bases, with 14 bases between. For the CDR3, the DNA is TGTGCCAGCAGCCCCTCGAACGTTTTGACTGAAGCTTTCTTT. Translation gives CASSPSNVLTEAFF.

This clonotype appeared many times. The chain joins TRBV7-2 to TRBJ1-1; 8 bases map to TRBD1. Looked up from germline, CDR1 is SGHTA and CDR2 is FQGNSA. The CDR3 extends over 14 amino acids. After removal of 5 bases from V and 5 bases from J, the junction contained 7 bases not matched to a gene. The DNA of the CDR3 is TGTGCCAGCAGCACCCAGGGGGCGCGAACTGAAGCTTTCTTT. Protein product: CASSTQGARTEAFF.

At least ten counts were recorded for this clonotype. The chain couples TRBV12-3 or TRBV12-4 to TRBJ2-3, with unresolved D. With 2 bases removed from V and 5 bases from J, the gap between germline ends came to 2 bases. The CDR3 covers 11 residues. For the CDR3, the DNA is TGTGCCAGCAGTTTAATAGATACGCAGTATTTT. It codes for CASSLIDTQYF.

This clonotype has at least ten counts. V usage is TRBV5-5 and J usage is TRBJ2-5; D call uncertain. The CDR3 is made up of 12 amino acids. V shed 1 base and J shed 5 bases, with 6 bases lying between them. The germline V gene has CDR1 SGHKS and CDR2 YYEKEE (reference sequence). The CDR3 DNA reads TGTGCCAGCAGCTTGACTGCGGAGACCCAGTACTTC. Translation: CASSLTAETQYF. Full variable domain (remainder filled in from reference TRBV5-5 and TRBJ2-5): DAGVTQSPTHLIKTRGQQVTLRCSPISGHKSVSWYQQVLGQGPQFIFQYYEKEERGRGNFPDRFSARQFPNYSSELNVNALLLGDSALYLCASSLTAETQYFGPGTRLLVL.

In this sample, this clonotype turned up many times. The chain uses TRBV3-1 and TRBJ1-5; D remains unclear. With 1 base removed from V and 0 bases from J, the gap between germline ends came to 4 bases. The CDR3 consists of 14 residues. Germline V gives CDR1 LGHDT, CDR2 YNNKEL (reference sequence). The CDR3 protein is CASSQVSSNQPQHF. The CDR3 DNA reads as TGTGCCAGCAGCCAAGTGTCTAGCAATCAGCCCCAGCATTTT.

At least ten counts were recorded for this clonotype. The chain uses TRBV20-1 and TRBJ1-1; D is undetermined. The V and J ends lost 6 bases and 8 bases respectively, with 13 bases between them. This CDR3 is 11 amino acids long. Looked up from germline, CDR1 is DFQATT and CDR2 is SNEGSKA (reference sequence). CDR3 sequence (DNA): TGCAGTGCCCAGACCGGGCTCGAAGCTTTCTTT. It translates to CSAQTGLEAFF.

This clonotype was detected many times. The rearrangement links TRBV7-9 to TRBJ2-2; 7 positions agree with TRBD2. This CDR3 spans 14 amino acids. The V segment lost 5 bases and the J segment 6 bases; nucleotides outside the gene matches: 6. CDR1 is SEHNR, CDR2 FQNEAQ, per germline (reference sequence). The CDR3 sequence is CASSQAGLAGELFF. The CDR3, as DNA: TGTGCCAGCAGCCAAGCGGGGCTAGCCGGGGAGCTGTTTTTT.

This clonotype was recorded many times. The chain has TRBV4-2 and TRBJ1-1; 7 bases match TRBD1. The CDR3 contains 13 residues. J lost 7 bases, V lost 4 bases, and 6 bases had no gene match. Germline V lookup: CDR1 LGHNA, CDR2 YNFKEQ. This CDR3 is CASSLQGGGEAFF. As DNA, the CDR3 is TGTGCCAGCAGCCTTCAGGGGGGGGGTGAAGCTTTCTTT.

This clonotype was seen many times. This chain links TRBV6-1 with TRBJ2-2, with D maybe TRBD2 (6 bases). Looked up from germline, CDR1 is MNHNS and CDR2 is SASEGT. V was pared by 8 bases and J by 1 base, with 14 bases between. There are 15 residues in the CDR3. CDR3 nucleotides: TGTGCCAGCTCTAGGGGACTGGAGAACACCGGGGAGCTGTTTTTT. Its translation: CASSRGLENTGELFF.

This clonotype was detected many times. The V gene is TRBV4-1, the J gene TRBJ2-5, with a possible D match to TRBD1 (6 bases). There are 16 residues in the CDR3. The V and J ends lost 1 base and 0 bases respectively, with 12 bases between them. Looked up from germline, CDR1 is MGHRA and CDR2 is YSYEKL. The CDR3 protein is CASSQGRTGYQETQYF. CDR3 DNA sequence: TGCGCCAGCAGCCAAGGTAGAACAGGGTACCAAGAGACCCAGTACTTC.